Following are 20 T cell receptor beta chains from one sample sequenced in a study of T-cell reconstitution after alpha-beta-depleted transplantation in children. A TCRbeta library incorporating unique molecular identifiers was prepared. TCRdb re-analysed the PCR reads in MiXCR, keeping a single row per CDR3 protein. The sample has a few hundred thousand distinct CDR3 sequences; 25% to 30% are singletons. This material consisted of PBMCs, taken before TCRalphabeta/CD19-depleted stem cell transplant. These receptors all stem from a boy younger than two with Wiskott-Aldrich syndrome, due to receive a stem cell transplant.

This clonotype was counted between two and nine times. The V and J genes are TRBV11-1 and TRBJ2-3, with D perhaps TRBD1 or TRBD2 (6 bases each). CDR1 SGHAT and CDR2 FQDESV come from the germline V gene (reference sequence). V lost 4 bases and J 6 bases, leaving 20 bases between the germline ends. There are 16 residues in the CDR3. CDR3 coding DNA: TGTGCCAGCAGCTCCCTGAAACAGGGTGGAGGGGATACGCAGTATTTT. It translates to CASSSLKQGGGDTQYF.

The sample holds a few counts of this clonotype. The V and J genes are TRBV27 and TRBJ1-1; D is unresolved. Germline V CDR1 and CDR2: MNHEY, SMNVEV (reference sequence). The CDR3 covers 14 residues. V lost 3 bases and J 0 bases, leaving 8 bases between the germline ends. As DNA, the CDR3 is TGTGCCAGCAGTTTTAGGACCCTGAACACTGAAGCTTTCTTT. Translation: CASSFRTLNTEAFF.

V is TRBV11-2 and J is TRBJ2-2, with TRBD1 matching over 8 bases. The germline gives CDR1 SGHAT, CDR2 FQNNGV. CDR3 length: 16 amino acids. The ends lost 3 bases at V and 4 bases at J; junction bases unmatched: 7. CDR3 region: CASSFRRGQATGELFF. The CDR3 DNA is TGTGCCAGCAGCTTTCGCAGGGGGCAGGCCACCGGGGAGCTGTTTTTT.

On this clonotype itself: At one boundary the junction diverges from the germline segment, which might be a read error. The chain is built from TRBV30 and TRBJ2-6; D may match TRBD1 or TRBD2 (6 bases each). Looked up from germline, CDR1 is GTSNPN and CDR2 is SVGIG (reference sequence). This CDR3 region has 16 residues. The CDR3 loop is CAWRRGRVAGANVLTF. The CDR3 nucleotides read TGTGCTTGGAGACGGGGGCGTGTCGCTGGGGCCAACGTCCTGACTTTC. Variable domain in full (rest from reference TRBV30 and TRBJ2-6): SQTIHQWPATLVQPVGSPLSLECTVEGTSNPNLYWYRQAAGRGLQLLFYSVGIGQISSEVPQNLSASRPQDRQFILSSKKLLLSDSGFYLCAWRRGRVAGANVLTFGAGSRLTVL.

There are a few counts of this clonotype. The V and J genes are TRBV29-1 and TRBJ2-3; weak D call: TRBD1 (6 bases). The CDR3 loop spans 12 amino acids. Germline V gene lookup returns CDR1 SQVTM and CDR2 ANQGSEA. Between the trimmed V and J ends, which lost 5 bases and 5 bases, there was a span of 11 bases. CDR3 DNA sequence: TGCAGCGTTCCGACAGGACGAGATACGCAGTATTTT. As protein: CSVPTGRDTQYF.

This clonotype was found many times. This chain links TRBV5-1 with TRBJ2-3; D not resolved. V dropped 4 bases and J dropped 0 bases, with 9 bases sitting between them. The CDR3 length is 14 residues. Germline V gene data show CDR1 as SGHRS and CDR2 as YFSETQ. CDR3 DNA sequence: TGCGCCAGCAGCCGAGGAACTAGCACAGATACGCAGTATTTT. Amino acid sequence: CASSRGTSTDTQYF.

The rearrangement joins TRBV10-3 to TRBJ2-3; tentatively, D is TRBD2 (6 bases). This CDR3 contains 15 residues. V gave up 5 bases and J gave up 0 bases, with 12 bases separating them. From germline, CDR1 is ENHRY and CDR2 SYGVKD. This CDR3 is CAISNLASSTDTQYF. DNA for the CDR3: TGTGCCATCAGTAACCTAGCGTCTAGCACAGATACGCAGTATTTT.

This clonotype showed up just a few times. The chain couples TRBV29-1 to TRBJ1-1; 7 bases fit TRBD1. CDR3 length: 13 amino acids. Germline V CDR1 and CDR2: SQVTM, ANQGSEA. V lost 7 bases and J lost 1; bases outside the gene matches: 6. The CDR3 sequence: CSALRGWNTEAFF. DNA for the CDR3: TGCAGCGCCCTCAGGGGGTGGAACACTGAAGCTTTCTTT.

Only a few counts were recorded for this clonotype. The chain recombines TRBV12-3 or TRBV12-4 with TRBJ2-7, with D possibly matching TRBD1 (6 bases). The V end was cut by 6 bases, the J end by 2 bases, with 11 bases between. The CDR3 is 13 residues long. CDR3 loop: CASSRGRTYEQYF. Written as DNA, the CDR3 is TGTGCCAGCAGCAGGGGTAGGACCTACGAGCAGTACTTC.

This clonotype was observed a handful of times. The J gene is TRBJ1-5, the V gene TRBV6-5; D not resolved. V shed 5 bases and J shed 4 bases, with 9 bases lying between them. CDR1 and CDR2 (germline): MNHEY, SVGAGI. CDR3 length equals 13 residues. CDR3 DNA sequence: TGTGCCAGCAGTCCTCGGAGGAATCAGCCCCAGCATTTT. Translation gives CASSPRRNQPQHF.

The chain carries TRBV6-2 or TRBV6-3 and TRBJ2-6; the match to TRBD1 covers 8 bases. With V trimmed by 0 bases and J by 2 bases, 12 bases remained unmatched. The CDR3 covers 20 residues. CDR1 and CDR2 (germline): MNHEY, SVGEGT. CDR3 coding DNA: TGTGCCAGCAGTTACTCTAACCCAGGACAGGGCTCAACTGGGGCCAACGTCCTGACTTTC. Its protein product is CASSYSNPGQGSTGANVLTF.

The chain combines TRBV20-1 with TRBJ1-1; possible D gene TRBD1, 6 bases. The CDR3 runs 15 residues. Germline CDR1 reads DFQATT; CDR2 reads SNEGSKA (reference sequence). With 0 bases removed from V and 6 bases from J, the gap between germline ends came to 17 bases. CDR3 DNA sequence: TGCAGTGCTAGAGATGCCGGGCCGGGGGGCCCTGAAGCTTTCTTT. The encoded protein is CSARDAGPGGPEAFF.

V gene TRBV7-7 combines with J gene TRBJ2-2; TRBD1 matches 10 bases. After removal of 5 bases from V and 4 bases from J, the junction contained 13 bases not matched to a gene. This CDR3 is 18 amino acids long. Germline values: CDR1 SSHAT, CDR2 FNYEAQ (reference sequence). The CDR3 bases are TGTGCCAGCAGCCCAAAAGAACAAGGGACAGGGGTCACCGGGGAGCTGTTTTTT. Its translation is CASSPKEQGTGVTGELFF.

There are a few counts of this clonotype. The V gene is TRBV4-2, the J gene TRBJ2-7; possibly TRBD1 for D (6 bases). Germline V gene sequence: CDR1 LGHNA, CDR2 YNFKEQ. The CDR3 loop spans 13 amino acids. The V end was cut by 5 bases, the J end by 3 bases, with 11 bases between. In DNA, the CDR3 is TGTGCCAGCAGCTCACAGGGAAACTACGAGCAGTACTTC. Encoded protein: CASSSQGNYEQYF.

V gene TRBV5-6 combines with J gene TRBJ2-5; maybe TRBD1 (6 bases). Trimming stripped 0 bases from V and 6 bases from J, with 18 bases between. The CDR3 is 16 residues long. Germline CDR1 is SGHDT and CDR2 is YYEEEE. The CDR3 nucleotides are TGTGCCAGCAGCTTGGTCGACAGGAAGGATCTCAAGACCCAGTACTTC. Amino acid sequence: CASSLVDRKDLKTQYF.

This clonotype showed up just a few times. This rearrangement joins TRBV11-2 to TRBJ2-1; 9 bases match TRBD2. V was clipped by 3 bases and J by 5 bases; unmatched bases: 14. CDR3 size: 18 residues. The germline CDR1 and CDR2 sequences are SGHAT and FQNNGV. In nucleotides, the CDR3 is TGTGCCAGCAGCTTTAAAGGTACGAGCGGGAGGTCCCACAATGAGCAGTTCTTC. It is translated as CASSFKGTSGRSHNEQFF. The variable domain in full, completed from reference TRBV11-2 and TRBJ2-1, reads EAGVAQSPRYKIIEKRQSVAFWCNPISGHATLYWYQQILGQGPKLLIQFQNNGVVDDSQLPKDRFSAERLKGVDSTLKIQPAKLEDSAVYLCASSFKGTSGRSHNEQFFGPGTRLTVL.

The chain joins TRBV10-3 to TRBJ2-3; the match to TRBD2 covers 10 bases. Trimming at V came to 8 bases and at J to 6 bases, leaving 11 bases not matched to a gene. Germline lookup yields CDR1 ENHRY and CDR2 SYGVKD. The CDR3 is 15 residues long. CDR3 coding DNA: TGTGCCATCGCATGGACTAGCGGCAGCCCGGATACGCAGTATTTT. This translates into CAIAWTSGSPDTQYF.

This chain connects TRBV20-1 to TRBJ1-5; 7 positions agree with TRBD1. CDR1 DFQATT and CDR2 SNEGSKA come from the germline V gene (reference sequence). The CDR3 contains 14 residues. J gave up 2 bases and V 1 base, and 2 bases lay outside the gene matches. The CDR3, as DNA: TGCAGTGCTAGAGCTGACAGGGGCAATCAGCCCCAGCATTTT. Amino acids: CSARADRGNQPQHF.

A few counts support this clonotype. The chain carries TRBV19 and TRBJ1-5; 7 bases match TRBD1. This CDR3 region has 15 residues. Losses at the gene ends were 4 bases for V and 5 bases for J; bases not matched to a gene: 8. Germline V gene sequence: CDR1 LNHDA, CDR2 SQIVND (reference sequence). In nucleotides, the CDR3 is TGTGCCAGTAGTACAGGGGGGAACATATATCAGCCCCAGCATTTT. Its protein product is CASSTGGNIYQPQHF.

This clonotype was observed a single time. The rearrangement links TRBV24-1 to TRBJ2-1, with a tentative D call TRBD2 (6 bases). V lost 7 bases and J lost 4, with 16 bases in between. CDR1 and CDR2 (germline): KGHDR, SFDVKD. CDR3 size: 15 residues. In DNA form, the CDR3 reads TGTGCCACCAGCTCTACGCGGGATTATTACAATGAGCAGTTCTTC. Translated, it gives CATSSTRDYYNEQFF.